This T cell receptor beta chain was sequenced for a study of T-cell reconstitution after alpha-beta-depleted transplantation in children. Findings and limits, study-wide: Surviving recipient cells, namely T cells and thymic progenitors, were the source of high day-60 TCRbeta diversity in some patients. The authors attributed T-cell counts and diversity one year after transplant mostly to newly produced T cells. It was reported that alpha-beta T cells came from several hundred expanded graft clones (about two months after transplant).

In its sample, this clonotype was seen many times. Its antigen is as yet unknown. Trimming took off 0 bases at V and 4 bases at J, with 18 bases between the two ends. This CDR3 region has 16 residues. Germline CDR1 and CDR2: DFQATT and SNEGSKA (reference sequence). The TCRbeta library incorporated unique molecular identifiers. MiXCR, applied by TCRdb to the PCR reads, yields one record per CDR3 protein. The sample lists 750,000 to 950,000 distinct CDR3 sequences, 15% to 20% seen once, with 5% in the top ten. This chain uses TRBV20-1 with TRBJ1-2; D is undetermined. The source of this sequence is a male patient between 5 and 17 years old who had a stem cell transplant for acute lymphoblastic leukemia, so the T cells may come from the graft donor. Sequencing was performed on PBMCs, mostly from graft donor cells, taken 360 days after TCRalphabeta/CD19-depleted stem cell transplant. The CDR3 nucleotides are TGCAGTGCTAGAGATCCAAGGGATGGGTCGCCCTATGGCTACACCTTC. Its translation: CSARDPRDGSPYGYTF.